The 16 T cell receptor beta chains listed next were all sequenced from one sample in a study of blood T cell repertoires in COVID-19. Sequencing used immunoSEQ multiplex PCR; TCRdb keeps in-frame clones, though not all of them. The sample records 130,000 or so clones, over 75% being singletons. The sequencing input was peripheral blood. These receptors originate from a man in his fifties or sixties with acute or convalescent COVID-19.

The J gene is TRBJ2-2, the V gene TRBV15; TRBD2 is a possible D gene (5 bases). Germline V gene data show CDR1 as LNHNV and CDR2 as YYDKDF (reference sequence). This CDR3 spans 14 amino acids. The ends were cut back, 7 bases at V and 3 bases at J, with 12 bases in the middle. CDR3 loop: CATTSFGDTGELFF. For the CDR3, the DNA is TGTGCCACCACTTCTTTCGGGGACACCGGGGAGCTGTTTTTT.

This clone was seen once. The rearrangement joins TRBV7-2 to TRBJ1-2; 9 bases fit TRBD1. Germline V CDR1 and CDR2: SGHTA, FQGNSA. Trimming cost V 1 base and J 5 bases; bases outside gene matches: 5. The CDR3 covers 15 residues. DNA for the CDR3: TGTGCCAGCAGCTTAGTTCCGGACAGGGGATATGGCTACACCTTC. It specifies CASSLVPDRGYGYTF. The entire variable domain, with the rest obtained from reference TRBV7-2 and TRBJ1-2, is as follows: GAGVSQSPSNKVTEKGKDVELRCDPISGHTALYWYRQSLGQGLEFLIYFQGNSAPDKSGLPSDRFSAERTGGSVSTLTIQRTQQEDSAVYLCASSLVPDRGYGYTFGSGTRLTVV.

The rearrangement uses TRBV10-2 and TRBJ1-1, with D maybe TRBD1 (5 bases). Germline-derived CDR1 and CDR2 are WSHSY and SAAADI. Trimming removed 2 bases at V and 5 bases at J, with 9 bases between. The CDR3 runs 13 residues. The CDR3 coding sequence is TGCGCCAGCAGTGAGCAGGGATGGACTGAAGCTTTCTTT. It codes for CASSEQGWTEAFF.

The chain employs TRBV6-5 and TRBJ1-6, with 9 positions matching TRBD1. Trimming at V came to 6 bases and at J to 3 bases, leaving 0 bases not matched to a gene. Germline loops: CDR1 MNHEY, CDR2 SVGAGI. The CDR3 runs to 14 residues. CDR3 protein: CASRDRGYNSPLHF. The DNA for the CDR3 is TGTGCCAGCAGGGACAGGGGCTATAATTCACCCCTCCACTTT.

The chain has TRBV24-1 and TRBJ2-1; 8 positions agree with TRBD2. J lost 5 bases, V lost 3 bases, and 8 bases had no gene match. Germline CDR1 reads KGHDR; CDR2 reads SFDVKD. The CDR3 has 16 residues. CDR3 in amino acids: CATSDPASSGNNEQFF. In nucleotides, the CDR3 is TGTGCCACCAGTGATCCCGCGAGTAGCGGGAACAATGAGCAGTTCTTC.

The chain recombines TRBV7-9 with TRBJ2-4; a possible D gene is TRBD1 (6 bases). CDR3 length equals 18 residues. Germline lookup yields CDR1 SEHNR and CDR2 FQNEAQ (reference sequence). Between the trimmed V and J ends, which lost 5 bases and 6 bases, there was a span of 26 bases. In DNA, the CDR3 is TGTGCCAGCAGCCCTAAGGTTTGGGGGCGCAATAAGAGAAACATTCAGTACTTC. Amino acids: CASSPKVWGRNKRNIQYF.

The chain uses TRBV5-1 and TRBJ1-2, with 11 nucleotides matching TRBD1. The CDR3 covers 15 residues. With 3 bases clipped from V and 5 bases from J, the junction kept 6 bases outside the gene matches. CDR1 SGHRS and CDR2 YFSETQ come from the germline V gene. The CDR3 protein is CASSSDGQGAYGYTF. CDR3 coding DNA: TGCGCCAGCAGCTCCGACGGACAGGGGGCATATGGCTACACCTTC.

J is TRBJ2-1 and V is TRBV4-2, with 10 bases that match TRBD2. J was trimmed by 1 base and V by 4 bases; bases with no gene match: 7. CDR1 is LGHNA and CDR2 is YNFKEQ in the germline V gene. This CDR3 region has 17 residues. The CDR3 sequence is CASSRTSGGISYNEQFF. The CDR3 bases are TGTGCCAGCAGCCGGACTAGCGGAGGGATTTCCTACAATGAGCAGTTCTTC.

This rearrangement joins TRBV3-1 (or the pseudogene TRBV3-2) to TRBJ2-1; 11 nucleotides agree with TRBD2. Germline loops: CDR1 LGHDT, CDR2 YNNKEL (reference sequence). There are 16 residues in the CDR3. V dropped 1 base and J dropped 6; count of bases not matched to a gene: 5. The CDR3 DNA is TGTGCCAGCAGCCAAGTTAGACTAGCGGGAAGCAATGAGCAGTTCTTC. Protein: CASSQVRLAGSNEQFF.

This clone came up a few times. The rearrangement joins TRBV13 to TRBJ1-4, with a possible D match to TRBD1 (6 bases). Trimming shortened V by 6 bases and J by 8 bases, and 22 bases separated the two germline ends. The germline CDR1 and CDR2 sequences are PRHDT and FYEKMQ (reference sequence). The CDR3 length is 16 residues. In DNA form, the CDR3 reads TGTGCCAGCAGTCACAGGGAGCCCCTCGGGGGGGAAAAACTGTTTTTT. Amino acid sequence: CASSHREPLGGEKLFF.

The chain recombines TRBV19 with TRBJ1-2, with TRBD1 matching over 7 bases. This CDR3 is built from 13 residues. From germline, CDR1 is LNHDA and CDR2 SQIVND (reference sequence). Losses at the gene ends were 10 bases for V and 4 bases for J; bases not matched to a gene: 9. The CDR3 region has the DNA TGTGCCACTCAGGACAGGCTTGGCTATGGCTACACCTTC. This codes for CATQDRLGYGYTF.

This clone was counted a few times. The chain is built from TRBV11-3 and TRBJ2-7, with D possibly matching TRBD1 (6 bases). Germline V CDR1 and CDR2: SGHNT, YENEEA. The CDR3 consists of 14 residues. V was cut by 1 base and J by 1 base, with 8 bases left in between. As DNA, the CDR3 is TGTGCCAGCAGCTTAGTACAGGGTTCCTACGAGCAGTACTTC. Its protein is CASSLVQGSYEQYF.

The chain recombines TRBV14 with TRBJ2-7; the match to TRBD2 covers 11 bases. V dropped 4 bases and J dropped 6; count of bases not matched to a gene: 8. This CDR3 spans 15 amino acids. In germline, CDR1 is SGHDN, CDR2 FVKESK. The CDR3: CASSPLAGGPFEQYF. The CDR3 DNA follows: TGTGCCAGCAGCCCCTTAGCGGGAGGGCCCTTCGAGCAGTACTTC.

This rearrangement joins TRBV12-5 to TRBJ2-3, with 7 nucleotides matching TRBD2. After removal of 1 base from V and 5 bases from J, the junction contained 6 bases not matched to a gene. This CDR3 region has 15 residues. Per the germline V gene, CDR1 is LGHNT and CDR2 is FRNRAP. The CDR3 sequence: CASGLGAGAVDTQYF. The CDR3 nucleotides are TGTGCTAGTGGTTTGGGGGCGGGAGCGGTAGATACGCAGTATTTT.

The sample holds one count of this clone. V and J are TRBV19 and TRBJ2-1; 12 nucleotides align to TRBD2. V was pared by 3 bases and J by 6 bases, with 3 bases of the junction left unmatched. The CDR3 is 15 residues long. Germline loops: CDR1 LNHDA, CDR2 SQIVND (reference sequence). The CDR3 DNA follows: TGTGCCAGTAGTATTCCTAGCGGGAGGGGCAATGAGCAGTTCTTC. It yields the protein CASSIPSGRGNEQFF.

This sequence joins TRBV2 and TRBJ2-2; the D gene is possibly TRBD2 (6 bases). The CDR3 is 16 amino acids. V was shortened by 7 bases and J by 0 bases, with 15 bases between the two germline ends. Germline V gene lookup returns CDR1 SNHLY and CDR2 FYNNEI. In DNA, the CDR3 is TGTGCCAGCATACATTCAGCGGGCGCGAACACCGGGGAGCTGTTTTTT. It is translated as CASIHSAGANTGELFF.